Below are 12 T cell receptor beta chains sequenced from a single sample in a study of cytomegalovirus exposure and HLA in healthy donors. PCR amplification relied on 60 Vbeta primers (plus 13 Jbeta primers). Sequencing used immunoSEQ multiplex PCR; TCRdb keeps in-frame clones, though not all of them. The data show 85,000 to 120,000 clones, under 80% seen once. The specimen sequenced was PBMCs. These TCRs come from a woman aged 45 to 65 in good health and CMV-seropositive.

The chain carries TRBV28 and TRBJ2-3; tentative D call: TRBD2 (6 bases). The CDR3 totals 14 residues. V was trimmed by 8 bases and J by 2 bases, leaving 14 bases between them. Per germline, CDR1 MDHEN and CDR2 SYDVKM. CDR3 nucleotide sequence: TGTGCCAGCTCCCCTTCGGGAGCCACAGATACGCAGTATTTT. It specifies CASSPSGATDTQYF.

This clone occurred once. This chain uses TRBV28 with TRBJ2-1, with 9 positions matching TRBD1. CDR3 size: 15 residues. V lost 5 bases to trimming and J lost 7 bases; unmatched junction nucleotides: 9. Germline V lookup: CDR1 MDHEN, CDR2 SYDVKM. CDR3 amino acids: CASSLSQGARNEQFF. CDR3 sequence (DNA): TGTGCCAGCAGTCTCTCACAGGGGGCTAGGAATGAGCAGTTCTTC.

The J gene is TRBJ1-1, the V gene TRBV7-9; D possibly corresponds to TRBD1 (5 bases). Per the germline V gene, CDR1 is SEHNR and CDR2 is FQNEAQ (reference sequence). Between the trimmed V and J ends, which lost 1 base and 4 bases, there was a span of 22 bases. The CDR3 has 18 residues. Here the CDR3 reads CASSLGGPGARGVTEAFF. CDR3 sequence (DNA): TGTGCCAGCAGCTTAGGGGGACCGGGTGCTCGGGGGGTCACTGAAGCTTTCTTT.

This chain joins TRBV6-6 and TRBJ1-5; 11 bases are shared with TRBD1. Germline assignment: CDR1 MNHNY and CDR2 SVGAGI (reference sequence). Trimming took 4 bases from V and 7 from J; bases not matched to a gene: 6. The CDR3 extends over 15 amino acids. This CDR3 reads CASSSPDRGRQPQHF. The CDR3 bases are TGTGCCAGCAGTTCCCCGGACAGGGGGCGCCAGCCCCAGCATTTT.

The genes are TRBV7-8 and TRBJ2-1; 10 bases match TRBD2. Germline V lookup: CDR1 SGHVS, CDR2 FQNEAQ. Germline trimming cut 2 bases from V and 0 bases from J; bases unmatched to any gene: 13. This CDR3 spans 20 amino acids. CDR3 nucleotides: TGTGCCAGCAGCTTACCTAGCGGGGGCTACACCCCAAGCTCCTACAATGAGCAGTTCTTC. Translated, it gives CASSLPSGGYTPSSYNEQFF. Based on the CDR3 plus reference TRBV7-8 and TRBJ2-1, the full variable domain is GAGVSQSPRYKVAKRGQDVALRCDPISGHVSLFWYQQALGQGPEFLTYFQNEAQLDKSGLPSDRFFAERPEGSVSTLKIQRTQQEDSAVYLCASSLPSGGYTPSSYNEQFFGPGTRLTVL.

The rearrangement links TRBV30 to TRBJ2-1, with D perhaps matching TRBD1 (6 bases). Germline V lookup: CDR1 GTSNPN, CDR2 SVGIG (reference sequence). This CDR3 has 14 amino acids. V was cut by 3 bases and J by 7 bases, with 16 bases left in between. The CDR3 sequence is CAWRADRSGNEQFF. The CDR3 DNA reads TGTGCCTGGAGAGCGGACAGATCGGGGAATGAGCAGTTCTTC.

Worth noting for this clone: The missing conserved phenylalanine or tryptophan at the end of this CDR3 makes a read error likely. V is TRBV28 and J is TRBJ2-2; a possible D gene is TRBD2 (6 bases). CDR3 size: 13 residues. The germline gives CDR1 MDHEN, CDR2 SYDVKM. V was shortened by 6 bases and J by 5 bases, with 10 bases between the two germline ends. The CDR3 sequence: CASSLGGTGELFS. DNA of the CDR3: TGTGCCAGCAGCCTTGGAGGGACCGGGGAGCTGTTTTCT.

This clone has just one count. The V gene is TRBV5-8, the J gene TRBJ2-5, with TRBD1 matching 7 bases. The J call may be wrong; the DNA end is better matched by TRBJ2-7. The CDR3 loop spans 13 amino acids. Looked up from germline, CDR1 is SGHTS and CDR2 is YDEGEE. The CDR3 coding sequence is TGTGCCAGCAGCCCGACAGGGTACTACGAGCAGTACTTC. Its translation is CASSPTGYYEQYF.

The V call is TRBV9, the J call TRBJ1-3; no clear D. V lost 2 bases, J lost 3 bases, and 6 bases lay in between. This CDR3 comprises 13 residues. Germline-derived CDR1 and CDR2 are SGDLS and YYNGEE. The CDR3 spells CASSVADGNTIYF. In DNA form, the CDR3 reads TGTGCCAGCAGCGTCGCGGATGGAAACACCATATATTTT.

This chain links TRBV5-4 with TRBJ2-2; 10 bases line up with TRBD1. CDR1 and CDR2 (germline): SGHNT, YYREEE (reference sequence). V dropped 6 bases and J dropped 7; count of bases not matched to a gene: 6. The CDR3 sequence is 14 residues long. The CDR3 loop is CASNMGQGFGELFF. For the CDR3, the DNA is TGTGCCAGCAACATGGGACAGGGGTTCGGGGAGCTGTTTTTT.

V and J are TRBV5-1 and TRBJ2-5; 8 positions agree with TRBD1. Trimming at V came to 4 bases and at J to 3 bases, leaving 5 bases not matched to a gene. Germline CDR1 reads SGHRS; CDR2 reads YFSETQ. CDR3 length: 14 residues. In DNA, the CDR3 is TGCGCCAGCAGCCAGGGACAGGTAAAAGAGACCCAGTACTTC. It yields the protein CASSQGQVKETQYF.

This sequence joins TRBV25-1 and TRBJ1-1; TRBD1 matches at 7 bases. With V trimmed by 2 bases and J by 6 bases, 3 bases remained unmatched. Germline CDR1 is MGHDK and CDR2 is SYGVNS. This CDR3 comprises 13 residues. The CDR3 nucleotides read TGTGCCAGCAGTGAACCCGGGACAGCTGAAGCTTTCTTT. It yields the protein CASSEPGTAEAFF.